Presented here are 31 T cell receptor beta chains from one specimen sequenced in a study of tumour-infiltrating T cells in Burkitt lymphoma. Libraries were prepared by immunoSEQ multiplex PCR; TCRdb keeps only in-frame clonotypes and omits some of them. Among some 15,000 clones listed, 30% were seen once. The sequencing sample was made of tumor tissue. These receptors all stem from a human donor with diffuse large B-cell lymphoma.

The chain links TRBV27 to TRBJ2-3, with D unclear. The V and J ends lost 5 bases and 1 base respectively, with 13 bases between them. The CDR3 length is 15 residues. Germline-derived CDR1 and CDR2 are MNHEY and SMNVEV (reference sequence). The CDR3 bases are TGTGCCAGCAGTCCTCCCCCCTGGGGCACAGATACGCAGTATTTT. It is translated as CASSPPPWGTDTQYF.

The V call is TRBV13, the J call TRBJ2-5; 7 bases match TRBD1. V dropped 0 bases and J dropped 7; count of bases not matched to a gene: 11. The CDR3 has 16 residues. Germline V CDR1 and CDR2: PRHDT, FYEKMQ (reference sequence). For the CDR3, the DNA is TGTGCCAGCAGCTTAGGCCTAGGACAGGATGGGGGGACCCAGTACTTC. Translating gives CASSLGLGQDGGTQYF.

The chain combines TRBV10-3 with TRBJ1-1; TRBD1 matches 10 bases. This CDR3 comprises 17 residues. CDR1 ENHRY and CDR2 SYGVKD come from the germline V gene. Trimming at V came to 3 bases and at J to 0 bases, leaving 7 bases not matched to a gene. The CDR3 sequence: CAISDWDRGALNTEAFF. In DNA, the CDR3 is TGTGCCATCAGTGATTGGGACAGGGGCGCATTGAACACTGAAGCTTTCTTT.

This clone was seen a handful of times. J is TRBJ2-7 and V is TRBV29-1; 11 nucleotides line up with TRBD2. CDR3 length: 12 residues. V shed 7 bases, J shed 7 bases, and the junction held 6 bases outside the gene matches. CDR1 and CDR2 from the germline V gene are SQVTM and ANQGSEA. The CDR3 nucleotides are TGCAGCGCCGGGACTAGCGGATGGGAGCAGTACTTC. Amino acids: CSAGTSGWEQYF.

With regard to this clone: This sample includes further DNA sequences coding for the same CDR3. The chain recombines TRBV9 with TRBJ2-5; tentatively, D is TRBD1 or TRBD2 (6 bases each). CDR1 SGDLS and CDR2 YYNGEE come from the germline V gene. This CDR3 region has 15 residues. V shed 3 bases and J shed 2 bases, with 14 bases lying between them. The DNA for the CDR3 is TGTGCCAGCAGCGCCGGAGGGGGGATACAAGAGACCCAGTACTTC. This encodes CASSAGGGIQETQYF.

The chain uses TRBV4-1 and TRBJ1-5, with TRBD1 as a possible D gene (6 bases). Germline lookup yields CDR1 MGHRA and CDR2 YSYEKL. V was clipped by 5 bases and J by 5 bases, with 19 bases between them. The CDR3 contains 16 residues. CDR3 region: CASSTEAGADHQPQHF. CDR3 DNA sequence: TGCGCCAGCAGCACCGAGGCGGGGGCGGATCATCAGCCCCAGCATTTT.

The table lists this clone with a few counts. V gene TRBV2 combines with J gene TRBJ1-4; perhaps TRBD1 as D (6 bases). Germline CDR1 and CDR2: SNHLY and FYNNEI. The CDR3 has 14 residues. The V and J ends lost 1 base and 4 bases respectively, with 7 bases between them. The CDR3 DNA sequence: TGTGCCAGCAGTGAAGGACAGGTTAATGAAAAACTGTTTTTT. Protein sequence: CASSEGQVNEKLFF.

V is TRBV2 and J is TRBJ2-6; the match to TRBD1 covers 8 bases. The V gene end was trimmed by 6 bases and the J gene end by 2 bases; junction bases not matched to a gene: 0. Germline CDR1 is SNHLY and CDR2 is FYNNEI. This CDR3 has 14 amino acids. For the CDR3, the DNA is TGTGCCAGCAGGACAGGGGCTGGGGCCAACGTCCTGACTTTC. This encodes CASRTGAGANVLTF.

CDR3 in amino acids: CAGGNGDTQYF. For the CDR3, the DNA is TGTGCCGGGGGGAATGGAGATACGCAGTATTTT. This chain links TRBV7-8 with TRBJ2-3; maybe TRBD2 (6 bases). The CDR3 totals 11 residues. V was trimmed by 11 bases and J by 5 bases, leaving 11 bases between them. CDR1 is SGHVS, CDR2 FQNEAQ, per germline.

The V and J genes are TRBV7-8 and TRBJ2-5; D unclear. Trimming pared 7 bases from V and 2 bases from J, leaving 14 bases between. The CDR3 covers 14 residues. Germline CDR1 reads SGHVS; CDR2 reads FQNEAQ. CDR3 DNA: TGTGCCAGCAATTCCGGAAGGCAGCAAGAGACCCAGTACTTC. It codes for CASNSGRQQETQYF.

The chain couples TRBV18 to TRBJ2-7; D is unresolved. Trimming shortened V by 0 bases and J by 3 bases, and 6 bases separated the two germline ends. The CDR3 extends over 13 amino acids. Germline V lookup: CDR1 KGHSH, CDR2 LQKENI. The CDR3: CASSPPTGYEQYF. DNA for the CDR3: TGTGCCAGCTCACCACCTACCGGCTACGAGCAGTACTTC.

This rearrangement joins TRBV15 to TRBJ1-5; D is ambiguous. V lost 1 base, J lost 3 bases, and 4 bases lay in between. Germline values: CDR1 LNHNV, CDR2 YYDKDF (reference sequence). The CDR3 extends over 13 amino acids. The CDR3 region has the DNA TGTGCCACCAGCAGAGGTACCAATCAGCCCCAGCATTTT. Residues: CATSRGTNQPQHF.

The chain recombines TRBV5-1 with TRBJ2-7, with 8 bases matching TRBD1. V was clipped by 4 bases and J by 1 base; unmatched bases: 7. The germline V gene encodes CDR1 SGHRS and CDR2 YFSETQ. The CDR3 covers 15 residues. The CDR3 DNA follows: TGCGCCAGCAGCCCCAGACAGGGGACATCCTACGAGCAGTACTTC. Translation gives CASSPRQGTSYEQYF.

This chain connects TRBV27 to TRBJ1-2; 9 positions agree with TRBD1. Germline trimming cut 6 bases from V and 8 bases from J; bases unmatched to any gene: 10. Germline CDR1 is MNHEY and CDR2 is SMNVEV (reference sequence). The length of the CDR3 is 14 residues. CDR3 residues: CASRAAGTGLGYTF. The CDR3 DNA reads TGTGCCAGCAGGGCCGCCGGGACAGGGCTCGGCTACACCTTC.

This clone was counted a few times. J is TRBJ1-2 and V is TRBV9, with D possibly TRBD1 on 5 matching bases. The CDR3 runs to 12 residues. The germline V and J ends were trimmed by 2 bases and 8 bases, with 10 bases remaining between them. Germline-derived CDR1 and CDR2 are SGDLS and YYNGEE. CDR3: CASSVGDSGYTF. The CDR3 coding sequence is TGTGCCAGCAGCGTGGGGGACTCCGGCTACACCTTC.

By share, this clone ranks as medium-sized. This sequence joins TRBV7-3 and TRBJ2-1; TRBD2 matches 9 bases. Losses at the gene ends were 5 bases for V and 8 bases for J; bases not matched to a gene: 7. The CDR3 is 14 amino acids. Germline CDR1 reads SGHTA; CDR2 reads FQGTGA. CDR3 sequence reads: CASSRAGGEDEQFF. The DNA for the CDR3 is TGTGCCAGCAGCCGAGCGGGAGGTGAGGATGAGCAGTTCTTC. Based on the CDR3 plus reference TRBV7-3 and TRBJ2-1, the full variable domain is GAGVSQTPSNKVTEKGKYVELRCDPISGHTALYWYRQSLGQGPEFLIYFQGTGAADDSGLPNDRFFAVRPEGSVSTLKIQRTERGDSAVYLCASSRAGGEDEQFFGPGTRLTVL.

J is TRBJ1-4 and V is TRBV18; D gene ambiguous. There are 14 residues in the CDR3. CDR1 and CDR2 (germline): KGHSH, LQKENI. V was shortened by 3 bases and J by 6 bases, with 11 bases between the two germline ends. The CDR3 DNA sequence: TGTGCCAGCTCACCCTCATCAGCGGATGAAAAACTGTTTTTT. Translated, it gives CASSPSSADEKLFF.

The sample holds a few counts of this clone. The chain joins TRBV9 to TRBJ2-1; possibly TRBD2 for D (5 bases). Germline CDR1 is SGDLS and CDR2 is YYNGEE. The CDR3 covers 13 residues. Trimming removed 0 bases at V and 6 bases at J, with 7 bases between. The CDR3 sequence is CASSVGRVNEQFF. The CDR3 DNA reads TGTGCCAGCAGCGTAGGGCGGGTCAATGAGCAGTTCTTC.

This clone was seen only a few times. J is TRBJ2-3 and V is TRBV15; D gene ambiguous. The germline V gene encodes CDR1 LNHNV and CDR2 YYDKDF (reference sequence). The CDR3 is 13 amino acids. V lost 0 bases and J 6 bases, leaving 7 bases between the germline ends. CDR3 region: CATSRDRADTQYF. CDR3 in DNA: TGTGCCACCAGCAGAGATCGGGCGGATACGCAGTATTTT.

This clone came up a few times. The V call is TRBV30, the J call TRBJ2-5, with TRBD2 matching over 10 bases. Per germline, CDR1 GTSNPN and CDR2 SVGIG (reference sequence). The junction had 8 bases not matched to a gene; V was cut back by 2 bases and J by 8 bases. The CDR3 sequence is 14 residues long. CDR3 DNA sequence: TGTGCCTGGAGTCCTCTAGCGGGAGTGCGAACCCAGTACTTC. Its protein product is CAWSPLAGVRTQYF. The variable domain in full, completed from reference TRBV30 and TRBJ2-5, reads SQTIHQWPATLVQPVGSPLSLECTVEGTSNPNLYWYRQAAGRGLQLLFYSVGIGQISSEVPQNLSASRPQDRQFILSSKKLLLSDSGFYLCAWSPLAGVRTQYFGPGTRLLVL.

The V call is TRBV10-3, the J call TRBJ2-1, with TRBD2 identical over 10 bases. The CDR3 sequence is 15 residues long. Germline trimming cut 7 bases from V and 5 bases from J; bases unmatched to any gene: 8. Germline CDR1 reads ENHRY; CDR2 reads SYGVKD. The DNA of the CDR3 is TGTGCCATCAAGTCGGGACTAGCGAATCACAATGAGCAGTTCTTC. Translation: CAIKSGLANHNEQFF.

The sample holds a few counts of this clone. This sequence joins TRBV7-8 and TRBJ2-7; possible D gene TRBD2, 5 bases. Trimming pared 5 bases from V and 4 bases from J, leaving 6 bases between. Germline V gene sequence: CDR1 SGHVS, CDR2 FQNEAQ. The CDR3 sequence is 11 residues long. CDR3 DNA sequence: TGTGCCAGCAGCCCGGGATACGAGCAGTACTTC. The encoded protein is CASSPGYEQYF. Supplemented by reference TRBV7-8 and TRBJ2-7, the full variable domain reads GAGVSQSPRYKVAKRGQDVALRCDPISGHVSLFWYQQALGQGPEFLTYFQNEAQLDKSGLPSDRFFAERPEGSVSTLKIQRTQQEDSAVYLCASSPGYEQYFGPGTRLTVT.

This clone has a handful of counts. The rearrangement links TRBV7-2 to TRBJ2-7, with 13 bases lining up with TRBD2. Germline loops: CDR1 SGHTA, CDR2 FQGNSA. The CDR3 is 15 residues long. J lost 1 base, V lost 4 bases, and 1 base had no gene match. In DNA, the CDR3 is TGTGCCAGCAGCTCGGGACTAGCGGGATCCTACGAGCAGTACTTC. It translates to CASSSGLAGSYEQYF.

The chain is built from TRBV5-1 and TRBJ1-1, with D tentatively TRBD1 (5 bases). The CDR3 covers 16 residues. The V gene's germline CDR1 is SGHRS and CDR2 YFSETQ. Trimming removed 2 bases at V and 1 base at J, with 15 bases between. The CDR3 region is CASSFSGRLGNTEAFF. The CDR3 bases are TGCGCCAGCAGCTTTTCAGGGAGGTTGGGGAACACTGAAGCTTTCTTT. Drawing the rest from reference TRBV5-1 and TRBJ1-1, the complete variable domain is KAGVTQTPRYLIKTRGQQVTLSCSPISGHRSVSWYQQTPGQGLQFLFEYFSETQRNKGNFPGRFSGRQFSNSRSEMNVSTLELGDSALYLCASSFSGRLGNTEAFFGQGTRLTVV.

By frequency in the sample, this clone is medium-sized. The chain is built from TRBV6-5 and TRBJ2-5, with D possibly being TRBD2 (5 bases). Looked up from germline, CDR1 is MNHEY and CDR2 is SVGAGI. The CDR3 has 15 residues. Trimming took 7 bases from V and 2 from J, leaving 17 bases between them. The CDR3 nucleotides read TGTGCCAGCACCCCGACGGCAGGACTTCAAGAGACCCAGTACTTC. This codes for CASTPTAGLQETQYF.

This clone showed up just a few times. The chain couples TRBV10-1 to TRBJ2-5; D not resolved. Per the germline V gene, CDR1 is WNHNN and CDR2 is SYGVQD (reference sequence). V shed 0 bases and J shed 4 bases, with 6 bases lying between them. The CDR3 extends over 13 amino acids. The CDR3 DNA reads as TGCGCCAGCAGTGAGTCGACGGGAGAGACCCAGTACTTC. It yields the protein CASSESTGETQYF.

The chain recombines TRBV5-5 with TRBJ1-1; D is uncertain. The V end was cut by 2 bases, the J end by 5 bases, with 10 bases between. Per germline, CDR1 SGHKS and CDR2 YYEKEE (reference sequence). The CDR3 is 13 amino acids. The CDR3 DNA sequence: TGTGCCAGCAGCTTTCACTTTGGTACTGAAGCTTTCTTT. It is translated as CASSFHFGTEAFF.

In nucleotides, the CDR3 is TGTGCCAGTAGCTCAATCGGAGGACAGGGGAATGAAAAACTGTTTTTT. Its translation is CASSSIGGQGNEKLFF. The V gene is TRBV19, the J gene TRBJ1-4; 9 bases fit TRBD1. CDR3 length: 16 residues. Trimming took 6 bases from V and 5 from J; bases not matched to a gene: 10. From germline, CDR1 is LNHDA and CDR2 SQIVND (reference sequence).

The genes are TRBV15 and TRBJ1-4; D gene uncertain. CDR1 is LNHNV and CDR2 is YYDKDF in the germline V gene (reference sequence). The CDR3 length is 15 residues. V was trimmed by 0 bases and J by 2 bases, leaving 7 bases between them. The CDR3 region is CATSRDVPTNEKLFF. The CDR3 nucleotides read TGTGCCACCAGCAGAGATGTACCGACTAATGAAAAACTGTTTTTT.

This clone was seen a handful of times. The chain is built from TRBV19 and TRBJ1-1; TRBD1 matches at 10 bases. Germline-derived CDR1 and CDR2 are LNHDA and SQIVND (reference sequence). CDR3 length equals 14 residues. V dropped 6 bases and J dropped 5; count of bases not matched to a gene: 6. CDR3 DNA: TGTGCCAGTAGCCCGGGACAGGGGAATACTGAAGCTTTCTTT. Protein sequence: CASSPGQGNTEAFF.

The table lists this clone with a few counts. The rearrangement uses TRBV29-1 and TRBJ2-5, with D perhaps given as TRBD1 or TRBD2 (5 bases each). Germline assignment: CDR1 SQVTM and CDR2 ANQGSEA. V shed 3 bases and J shed 7 bases, with 15 bases lying between them. The length of the CDR3 is 13 residues. This CDR3 reads CSVDDRAGGTQYF. The CDR3 DNA is TGCAGCGTTGATGACAGAGCTGGAGGGACCCAGTACTTC.